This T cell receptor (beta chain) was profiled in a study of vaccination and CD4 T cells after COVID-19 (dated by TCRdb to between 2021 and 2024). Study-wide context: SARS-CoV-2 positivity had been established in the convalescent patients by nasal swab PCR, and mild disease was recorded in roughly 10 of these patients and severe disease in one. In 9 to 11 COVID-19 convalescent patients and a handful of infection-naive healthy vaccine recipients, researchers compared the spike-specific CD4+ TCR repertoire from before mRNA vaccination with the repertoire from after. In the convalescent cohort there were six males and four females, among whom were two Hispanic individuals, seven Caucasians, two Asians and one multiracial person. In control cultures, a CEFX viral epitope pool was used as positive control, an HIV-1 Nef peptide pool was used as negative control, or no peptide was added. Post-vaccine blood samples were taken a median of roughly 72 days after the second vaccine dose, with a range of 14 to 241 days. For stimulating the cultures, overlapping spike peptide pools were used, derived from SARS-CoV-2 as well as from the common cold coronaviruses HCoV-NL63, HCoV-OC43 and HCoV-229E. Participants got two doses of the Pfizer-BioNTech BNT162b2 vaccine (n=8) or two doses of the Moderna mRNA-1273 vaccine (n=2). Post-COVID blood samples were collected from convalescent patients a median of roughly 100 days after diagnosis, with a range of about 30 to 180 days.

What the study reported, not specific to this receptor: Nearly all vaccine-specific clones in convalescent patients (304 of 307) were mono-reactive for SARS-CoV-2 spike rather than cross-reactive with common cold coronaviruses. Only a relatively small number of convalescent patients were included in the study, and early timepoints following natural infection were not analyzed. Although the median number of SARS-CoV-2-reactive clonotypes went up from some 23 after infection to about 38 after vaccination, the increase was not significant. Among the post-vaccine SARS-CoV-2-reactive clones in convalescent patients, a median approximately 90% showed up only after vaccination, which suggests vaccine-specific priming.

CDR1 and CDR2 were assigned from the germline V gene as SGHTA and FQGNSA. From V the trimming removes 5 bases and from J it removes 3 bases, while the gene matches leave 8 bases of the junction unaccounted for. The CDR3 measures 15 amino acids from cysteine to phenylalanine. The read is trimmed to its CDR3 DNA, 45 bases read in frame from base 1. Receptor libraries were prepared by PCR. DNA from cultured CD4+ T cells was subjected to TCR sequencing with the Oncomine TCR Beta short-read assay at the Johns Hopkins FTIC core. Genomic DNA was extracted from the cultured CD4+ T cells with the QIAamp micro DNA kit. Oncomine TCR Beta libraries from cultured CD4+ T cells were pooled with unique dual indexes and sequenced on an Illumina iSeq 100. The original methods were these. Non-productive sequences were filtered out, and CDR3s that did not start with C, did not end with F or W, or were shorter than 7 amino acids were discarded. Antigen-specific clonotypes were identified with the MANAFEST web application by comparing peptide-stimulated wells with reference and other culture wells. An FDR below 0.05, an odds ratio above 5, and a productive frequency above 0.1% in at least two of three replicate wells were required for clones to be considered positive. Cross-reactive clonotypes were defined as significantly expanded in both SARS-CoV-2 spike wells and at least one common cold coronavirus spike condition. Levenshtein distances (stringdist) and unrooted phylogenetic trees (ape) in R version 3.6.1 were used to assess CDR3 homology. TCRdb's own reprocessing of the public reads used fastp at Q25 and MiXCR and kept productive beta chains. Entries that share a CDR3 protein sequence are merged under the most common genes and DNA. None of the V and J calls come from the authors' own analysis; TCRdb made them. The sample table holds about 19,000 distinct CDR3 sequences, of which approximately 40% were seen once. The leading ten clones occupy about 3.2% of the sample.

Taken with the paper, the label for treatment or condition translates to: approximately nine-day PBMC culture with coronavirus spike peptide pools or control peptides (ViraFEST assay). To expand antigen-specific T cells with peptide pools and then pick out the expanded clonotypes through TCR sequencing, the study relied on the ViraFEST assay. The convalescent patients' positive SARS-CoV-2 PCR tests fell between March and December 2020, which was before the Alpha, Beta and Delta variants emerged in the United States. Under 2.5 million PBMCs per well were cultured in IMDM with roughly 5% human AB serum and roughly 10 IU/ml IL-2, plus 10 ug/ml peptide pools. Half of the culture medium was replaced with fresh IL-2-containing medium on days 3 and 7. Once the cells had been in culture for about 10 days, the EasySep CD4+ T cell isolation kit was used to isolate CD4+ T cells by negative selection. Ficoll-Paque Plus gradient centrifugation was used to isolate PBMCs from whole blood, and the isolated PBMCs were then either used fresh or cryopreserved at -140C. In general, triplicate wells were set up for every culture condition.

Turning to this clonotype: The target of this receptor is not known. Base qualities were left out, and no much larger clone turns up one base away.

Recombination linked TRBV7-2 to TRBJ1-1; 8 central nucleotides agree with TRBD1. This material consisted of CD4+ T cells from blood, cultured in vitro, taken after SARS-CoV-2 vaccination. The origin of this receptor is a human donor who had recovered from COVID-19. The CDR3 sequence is CASSRRQGPDTEAFF. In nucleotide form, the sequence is TGTGCCAGCAGCCGTAGACAGGGGCCTGACACTGAAGCTTTCTTT.